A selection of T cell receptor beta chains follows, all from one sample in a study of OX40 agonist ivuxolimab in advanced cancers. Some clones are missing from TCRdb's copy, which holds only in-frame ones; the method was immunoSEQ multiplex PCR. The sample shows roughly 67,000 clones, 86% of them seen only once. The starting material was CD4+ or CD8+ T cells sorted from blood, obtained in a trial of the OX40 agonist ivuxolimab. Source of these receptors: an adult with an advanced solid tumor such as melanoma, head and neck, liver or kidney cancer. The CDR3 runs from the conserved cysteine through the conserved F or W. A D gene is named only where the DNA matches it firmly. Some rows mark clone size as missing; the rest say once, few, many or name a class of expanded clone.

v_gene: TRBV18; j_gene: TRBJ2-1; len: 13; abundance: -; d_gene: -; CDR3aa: CASSPIEVGEQFF; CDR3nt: TGTGCCAGCTCACCAATCGAAGTCGGTGAGCAGTTCTTC
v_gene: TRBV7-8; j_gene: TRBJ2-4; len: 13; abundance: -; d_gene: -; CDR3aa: CASSSDAYSIQYF; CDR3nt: TGTGCCAGCAGTTCCGACGCCTACTCCATTCAGTACTTC
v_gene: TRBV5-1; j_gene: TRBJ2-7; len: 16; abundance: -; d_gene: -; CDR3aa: CASSWGGTVDPYEQYF; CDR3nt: TGCGCCAGCAGCTGGGGCGGGACAGTCGATCCCTACGAGCAGTACTTC
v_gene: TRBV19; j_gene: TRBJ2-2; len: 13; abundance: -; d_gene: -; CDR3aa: CASRTETGGELFF; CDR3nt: TGTGCCAGCAGGACTGAGACGGGCGGGGAGCTGTTTTTT
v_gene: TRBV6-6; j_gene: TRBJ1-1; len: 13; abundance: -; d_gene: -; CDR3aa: CASSYSERTEAFF; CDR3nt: TGTGCCAGCAGTTACTCTGAACGGACTGAAGCTTTCTTT
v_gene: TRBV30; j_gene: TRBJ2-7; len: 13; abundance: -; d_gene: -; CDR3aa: CAWSVRLLDEQYF; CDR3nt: TGTGCCTGGAGTGTACGCCTGCTGGACGAGCAGTACTTC
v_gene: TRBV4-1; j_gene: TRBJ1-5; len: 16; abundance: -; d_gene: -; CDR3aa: CASSLAPTYRDQPQHF; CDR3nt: TGCGCCAGCAGCCTCGCCCCAACCTACAGGGACCAGCCCCAGCATTTT
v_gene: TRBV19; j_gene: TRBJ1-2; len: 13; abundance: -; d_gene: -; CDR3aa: CASSISTYYGYTF; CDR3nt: TGTGCCAGTAGTATATCCACATACTATGGCTACACCTTC
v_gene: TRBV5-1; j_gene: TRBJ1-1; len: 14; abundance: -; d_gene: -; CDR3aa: CASSLSGRNTEAFF; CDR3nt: TGCGCCAGCAGCTTGTCGGGACGGAACACTGAAGCTTTCTTT
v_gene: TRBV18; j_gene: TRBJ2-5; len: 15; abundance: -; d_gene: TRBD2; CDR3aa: CASSPPSGGRETQYF; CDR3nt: TGTGCCAGCTCACCACCCAGCGGGGGAAGGGAGACCCAGTACTTC
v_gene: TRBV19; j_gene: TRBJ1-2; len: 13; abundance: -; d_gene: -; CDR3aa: CASTKRGGLGYTF; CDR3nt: TGTGCCAGTACCAAAAGGGGGGGACTCGGCTACACCTTC
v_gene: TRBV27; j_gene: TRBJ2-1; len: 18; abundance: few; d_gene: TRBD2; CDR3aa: CASSPGLAGGSSYNEQFF; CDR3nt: TGTGCCAGCAGCCCGGGACTAGCGGGGGGGAGCTCCTACAATGAGCAGTTCTTC
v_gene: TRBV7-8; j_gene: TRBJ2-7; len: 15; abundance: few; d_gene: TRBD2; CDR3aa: CASSLSSGQSYEQYF; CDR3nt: TGTGCCAGCAGCTTATCTAGCGGGCAATCCTACGAGCAGTACTTC
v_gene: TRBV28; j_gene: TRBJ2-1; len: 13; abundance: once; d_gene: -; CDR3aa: CASLGTWDNEQFF; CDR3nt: TGTGCCTCCTTGGGGACGTGGGACAATGAGCAGTTCTTC
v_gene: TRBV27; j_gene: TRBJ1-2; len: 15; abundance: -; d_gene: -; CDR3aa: CASSFTPQTGHGYTF; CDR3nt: TGTGCCAGCAGCTTTACGCCTCAGACAGGCCATGGCTACACCTTC
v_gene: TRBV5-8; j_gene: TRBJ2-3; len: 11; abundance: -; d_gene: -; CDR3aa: CASSLLPSQYF; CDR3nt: TGTGCCAGCAGCTTGTTGCCTTCACAGTATTTT
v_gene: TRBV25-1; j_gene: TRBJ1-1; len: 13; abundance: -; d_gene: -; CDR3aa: CASSEQVNTEAFF; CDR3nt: TGTGCCAGCAGTGAACAGGTGAACACTGAAGCTTTCTTT
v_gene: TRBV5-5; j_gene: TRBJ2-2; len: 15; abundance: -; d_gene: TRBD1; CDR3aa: CASSRDRGIGGELFF; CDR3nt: TGTGCCAGCAGCCGGGACAGGGGGATAGGAGGGGAGCTGTTTTTT
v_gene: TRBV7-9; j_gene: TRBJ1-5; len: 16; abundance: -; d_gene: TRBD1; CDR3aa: CASSLGTGGNNQPQHF; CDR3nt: TGTGCCAGCAGCTTAGGGACAGGGGGCAATAATCAGCCCCAGCATTTT
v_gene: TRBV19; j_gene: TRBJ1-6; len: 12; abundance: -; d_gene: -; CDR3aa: CASRGIGSPLHF; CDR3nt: TGTGCCAGTAGGGGCATTGGTTCACCCCTCCACTTT
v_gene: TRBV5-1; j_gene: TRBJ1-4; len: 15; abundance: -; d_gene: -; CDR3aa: CASSLSGLTNEKLFF; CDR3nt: TGCGCCAGCAGCTTGTCGGGATTAACTAATGAAAAACTGTTTTTT
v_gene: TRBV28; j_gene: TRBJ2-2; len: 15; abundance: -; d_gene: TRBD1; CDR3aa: CASRPPTGATGELFF; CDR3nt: TGTGCCAGCAGACCTCCTACAGGGGCTACCGGGGAGCTGTTTTTT
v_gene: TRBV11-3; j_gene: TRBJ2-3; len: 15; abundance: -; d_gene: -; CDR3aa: CASSPGVGRTDTQYF; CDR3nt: TGTGCCAGCAGCCCAGGCGTGGGGCGAACAGATACGCAGTATTTT
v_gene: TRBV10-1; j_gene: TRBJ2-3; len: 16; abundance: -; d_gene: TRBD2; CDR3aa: CASNRGLSGGTDTQYF; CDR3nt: TGCGCCAGCAACCGGGGACTTTCGGGGGGGACAGATACGCAGTATTTT
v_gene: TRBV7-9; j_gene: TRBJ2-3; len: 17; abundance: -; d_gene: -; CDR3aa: CASSLNRGRVSTDTQYF; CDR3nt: TGTGCCAGCAGCTTGAATAGGGGGAGGGTGAGCACAGATACGCAGTATTTT
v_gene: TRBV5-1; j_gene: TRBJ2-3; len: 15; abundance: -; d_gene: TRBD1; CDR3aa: CASSLGDRGSDTQYF; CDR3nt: TGCGCCAGCAGCTTGGGGGACAGGGGCTCAGATACGCAGTATTTT
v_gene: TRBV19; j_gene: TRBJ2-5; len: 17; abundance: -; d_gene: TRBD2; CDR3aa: CASSRTLAGLPQETQYF; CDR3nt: TGTGCCAGTAGTAGGACGCTGGCGGGACTACCACAAGAGACCCAGTACTTC
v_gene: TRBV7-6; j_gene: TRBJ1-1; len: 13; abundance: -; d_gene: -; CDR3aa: CASSLVPDREAFF; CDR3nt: TGTGCCAGCAGCTTAGTCCCCGACAGGGAAGCTTTCTTT